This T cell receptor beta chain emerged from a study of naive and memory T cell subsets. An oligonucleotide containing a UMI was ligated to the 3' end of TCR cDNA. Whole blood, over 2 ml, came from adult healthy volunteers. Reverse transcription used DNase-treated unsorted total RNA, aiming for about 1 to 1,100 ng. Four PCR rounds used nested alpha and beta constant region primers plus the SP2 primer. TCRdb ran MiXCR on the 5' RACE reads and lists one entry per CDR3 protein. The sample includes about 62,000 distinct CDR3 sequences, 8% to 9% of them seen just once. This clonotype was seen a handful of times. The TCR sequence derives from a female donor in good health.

The CDR3 here is CSARDLGAGSGDEQFF. CDR3 DNA sequence: TGCAGTGCTAGAGATCTTGGGGCGGGGAGTGGAGATGAGCAGTTCTTC. The chain has TRBV20-1 and TRBJ2-1; tentatively, D is TRBD2 (6 bases). Trimming removed 0 bases from V and 8 bases from J, with 20 bases in between. Looked up from germline, CDR1 is DFQATT and CDR2 is SNEGSKA (reference sequence). CDR3 length: 16 amino acids.